The source of this T cell receptor beta chain is a study of T cell responses to AZD1222 COVID-19 vaccine. CDR3 size: 14 residues. V lost 5 bases and J lost 2; bases outside the gene matches: 3. CDR1 MGHDK and CDR2 SYGVNS come from the germline V gene. The study, taken as a whole, reports: Repertoire collection took place solely once the T cell response had peaked. Of the AZD1222 recipients, only five or six were seropositive at baseline.

Only in-frame clones appear in the TCRdb table, and some are missing; sequencing was by immunoSEQ multiplex PCR. The sample has about 92,000 clones, roughly 88% seen once. In regard to this clone: The antigen is not known.

The chain joins TRBV25-1 to TRBJ1-3, with 7 positions matching TRBD1. This TCR was sampled from an adult in good health. The sequencing here drew on peripheral blood, taken on day 0 of AZD1222 vaccination. The CDR3, as DNA: TGTGCCAGCAGTCCTGACAGGGCTGGAAACACCATATATTTT. Amino acid sequence: CASSPDRAGNTIYF.